There are a few counts of the clone carrying this T cell receptor beta chain. The antigen remains undetermined. These data are taken from a study of T cells after yellow fever vaccination. Study overall: Fractions of low cell number were prepared using SMART-Seq v4 Ultra Low Input. Findings and caveats of the study: At approximately 95% for CD4 and about 87% for CD8, most primary-vaccination clones showed up again after the booster. CD4 and CD8 compartments shared a small share of clonotypes.

From germline, CDR1 is MNHNS and CDR2 SASEGT. J lost 5 bases, V lost 4 bases, and 11 bases had no gene match. The CDR3 is 16 amino acids. One entry per CDR3 protein, called by TCRdb with MiXCR from the 5' RACE reads. Of some 670,000 distinct CDR3 sequences in the sample, 12% were seen once. The TCR originated in a man aged 25 to 40 who received the YFV17D yellow fever vaccine. This specimen was PBMCs, taken on the day of the yellow fever booster vaccination. The J gene is TRBJ2-5, the V gene TRBV6-1, with 9 bases lining up with TRBD2. CDR3 coding DNA: TGTGCCAGCAGTGGCCGCTTAGCGGGAGCAGCGGAGACCCAGTACTTC. It specifies CASSGRLAGAAETQYF.